This T cell receptor (beta chain) emerged from a study of T cells in Graves' hyperthyroidism and ophthalmopathy. The study's findings and limits: Most thyroid clonotypes that were expanded above 0.001 also turned up in blood.

Per germline, CDR1 DFQATT and CDR2 SNEGSKA (reference sequence). The CDR3 is made up of 14 amino acids. The junction had 12 bases not matched to a gene; V was cut back by 6 bases and J by 6 bases. Concerning this clonotype: Its antigen remains unknown.

Ophthalmopathy cases met thresholds of Clinical Activity Score at least 3, NOSPECS grade at least 4 and duration under 3 months. Amplified regions were TCR beta CDR3 sequences from RNA transcripts. When the TCR CDR3 underwent first-round RT-PCR, the HTBI primer set was used. TCRdb re-analysed the multiplex PCR reads in MiXCR, keeping a single row per CDR3 protein. This sample has 660,000 or so distinct CDR3 sequences, with about 20% found just once. What was sequenced was blood. The V call is TRBV20-1, the J call TRBJ2-3, with 7 bases fitting TRBD1. The TCR sequence derives from a man aged 30 to 39 with Graves' ophthalmopathy. CDR3 loop: CSARQGRWGDTQYF. DNA for the CDR3: TGCAGTGCAAGACAGGGCCGGTGGGGGGATACGCAGTATTTT.